This T cell receptor (beta chain) was sequenced during a study of cytomegalovirus exposure and HLA in healthy donors. Overall study results and limits: Most sequenced TCRs were rare (though some public TCRs occurred in many donors).

From germline, CDR1 is MNHNS and CDR2 SASEGT. V was shortened by 3 bases and J by 3 bases, with 18 bases between the two germline ends. CDR3 length equals 17 residues. Primers for the PCR totalled 60 Vbeta and 13 Jbeta. Generated by immunoSEQ multiplex PCR, the TCRdb table keeps only in-frame clones and is missing some. The sample shows some 200,000 clones, around 83% of them seen only once. In the case of this clone: Its antigen is not known.

The chain couples TRBV6-1 to TRBJ1-5; D might be TRBD1 (5 bases). The sequence was collected from a girl between 10 and 17 years old in good health and CMV-seronegative. Specimen: PBMCs. CDR3 amino acids: CASSDTGALRNNQPQHF. The CDR3 region has the DNA TGTGCCAGCAGTGATACAGGAGCACTTCGGAACAATCAGCCCCAGCATTTT.